A single sample is the source of the 13 T cell receptor beta chains below, sequenced in a study of T cell responses to AZD1222 COVID-19 vaccine. Clones were read by immunoSEQ multiplex PCR, and TCRdb kept only the in-frame ones, dropping some. The sample yields fewer than 95,000 clones, approximately 91% seen once. The material sequenced was peripheral blood, taken 28 days after the second AZD1222 dose. The receptors shown here come from an adult who received the AZD1222 COVID-19 vaccine.

The genes are TRBV3-1 (or the pseudogene TRBV3-2) and TRBJ2-2; D tentatively reads TRBD1 or TRBD2 (5 bases each). With 4 bases removed from V and 0 bases from J, the gap between germline ends came to 15 bases. The CDR3 covers 17 residues. CDR1 is LGHDT, CDR2 YNNKEL, per germline (reference sequence). The CDR3 DNA follows: TGTGCCAGCAGCCGGAGACGAGGGACCGCGAACACCGGGGAGCTGTTTTTT. It is translated as CASSRRRGTANTGELFF.

This clone has only one observation. The chain links TRBV7-2 to TRBJ1-5; no firm D call. Germline CDR1 reads SGHTA; CDR2 reads FQGNSA. The CDR3 totals 13 residues. Trimming cost V 4 bases and J 7 bases, with 11 bases left between them. The CDR3 sequence: CASSSGSGQPQHF. The CDR3 nucleotides are TGTGCCAGCAGCTCTGGGTCTGGGCAGCCCCAGCATTTT.

This chain joins TRBV3-1 (or the pseudogene TRBV3-2) and TRBJ1-1, with 7 bases that match TRBD1. This CDR3 region has 16 residues. Germline-derived CDR1 and CDR2 are LGHDT and YNNKEL (reference sequence). The V segment lost 5 bases and the J segment 3 bases; nucleotides outside the gene matches: 12. The CDR3 loop is CASSTDRPGWDTEAFF. In nucleotides, the CDR3 is TGTGCCAGCAGCACGGACAGGCCCGGATGGGACACTGAAGCTTTCTTT.

As regards this clone: At one end the junction does not follow the germline gene, possibly because of a read error. The chain employs TRBV7-7 and TRBJ1-1, with D unresolved. The CDR3 loop spans 13 amino acids. CDR1 and CDR2 (germline): SSHAT, FNYEAQ (reference sequence). DNA for the CDR3: TGTGCTAGCAGTCAACAGATGAACACTGAAGCTTTCTTT. Encoded protein: CASSQQMNTEAFF.

The chain couples TRBV6-2 or TRBV6-3 to TRBJ1-1, with a possible D match to TRBD1 (5 bases). The CDR3 loop spans 12 amino acids. Germline CDR1 MNHEY, CDR2 SVGEGT. Deletions cut 5 bases from V and 3 bases from J, with 7 bases between. CDR3 in DNA: TGTGCCAGCAGTAGACAGCACACTGAAGCTTTCTTT. Translated: CASSRQHTEAFF.

The chain links TRBV4-3 to TRBJ1-2; 10 nucleotides agree with TRBD1. V gave up 2 bases and J gave up 8 bases; unmatched junction bases: 14. CDR3 length: 17 amino acids. The germline V gene encodes CDR1 LGHNA and CDR2 YSLEER. CDR3 nucleotides: TGCGCCAGCAGCCAATCTCTTTTCTGGGACAGGGGATACGGCTACACCTTC. Its protein product is CASSQSLFWDRGYGYTF.

The chain employs TRBV15 and TRBJ2-3; no definite D call. The ends were cut back, 0 bases at V and 9 bases at J, with 13 bases in the middle. Germline V gene sequence: CDR1 LNHNV, CDR2 YYDKDF (reference sequence). The CDR3 runs to 14 residues. CDR3 in DNA: TGTGCCACCAGCAGAGATGAAAGGGTCCGAACGCAGTATTTT. Its translation: CATSRDERVRTQYF.

This clone was counted between two and nine times. The rearrangement links TRBV5-4 to TRBJ2-1, with a weak D call TRBD1 (6 bases). Trimming pared 10 bases from V and 7 bases from J, leaving 21 bases between. Germline CDR1 reads SGHNT; CDR2 reads YYREEE (reference sequence). The CDR3 is made up of 14 amino acids. DNA of the CDR3: TGTGCCGCAGAAGGGGGAGAGGGAAGTAATGAGCAGTTCTTC. It codes for CAAEGGEGSNEQFF.

The chain links TRBV2 to TRBJ1-5; D gene ambiguous. The CDR3 has 15 amino acids. CDR1 SNHLY and CDR2 FYNNEI come from the germline V gene. V was cut by 6 bases and J by 4 bases, with 16 bases left in between. The CDR3 bases are TGTGCCAGCAGCTGGAAACCGGGCGCAAATCAGCCCCAGCATTTT. It encodes CASSWKPGANQPQHF.

The chain carries TRBV7-9 and TRBJ1-1, with unresolved D. The germline V gene encodes CDR1 SEHNR and CDR2 FQNEAQ (reference sequence). V was trimmed by 6 bases and J by 1 base, leaving 9 bases between them. This CDR3 spans 13 amino acids. The CDR3 here is CASREAPNTEAFF. The CDR3 region has the DNA TGTGCCAGCAGAGAGGCCCCGAACACTGAAGCTTTCTTT.

The chain carries TRBV3-1 (or the pseudogene TRBV3-2) and TRBJ2-7, with no clear D. Looked up from germline, CDR1 is LGHDT and CDR2 is YNNKEL (reference sequence). The V end lost 0 bases, the J end lost 7 bases, and 4 bases lay between the germline ends. The CDR3 length is 11 residues. CDR3 sequence: CASSQEREQYF. CDR3 bases: TGTGCCAGCAGCCAAGAGCGGGAGCAGTACTTC.

The chain has TRBV10-2 and TRBJ1-2; 7 positions match TRBD1. The trim removed 3 bases at V and 4 bases at J, leaving 5 bases unmatched. This CDR3 is 14 amino acids long. Germline CDR1 WSHSY, CDR2 SAAADI. The CDR3 DNA reads TGCGCCAGCAGTGAAATCACAGGGGCCTATGGCTACACCTTC. Translating gives CASSEITGAYGYTF.

This chain uses TRBV6-2 or TRBV6-3 with TRBJ2-2, with D possibly being TRBD1 (7 bases). V gave up 2 bases and J gave up 6 bases, with 16 bases separating them. Germline CDR1 and CDR2: MNHEY and SVGEGT. The CDR3 extends over 16 amino acids. CDR3 in amino acids: CASSYRGRGAAGELFF. Here the CDR3 DNA reads TGTGCCAGCAGTTACAGGGGGCGCGGGGCAGCCGGGGAGCTGTTTTTT.